A single sample gave rise to the 21 T cell receptor beta chains below, sequenced in a study of blood T cell repertoires in COVID-19. Repertoires were generated with immunoSEQ multiplex PCR, while TCRdb's copy carries only in-frame clones and drops some. Among 490,000 or so clones listed, around 85% were seen once. The sample comprised PBMCs or T cells enriched from blood (not recorded which). These TCRs come from a woman aged 60-75 years who had recovered from COVID-19.

The genes are TRBV18 and TRBJ2-1, with D perhaps matching TRBD1 (5 bases). This CDR3 contains 12 residues. Germline values: CDR1 KGHSH, CDR2 LQKENI. Between the trimmed V and J ends, which lost 3 bases and 15 bases, there was a span of 15 bases. The DNA of the CDR3 is TGTGCCAGCTCACCGGTTGACAGCCTCGGGTTCTTC. Its translation is CASSPVDSLGFF. Complete variable domain (other parts from reference TRBV18 and TRBJ2-1): NAGVMQNPRHLVRRRGQEARLRCSPMKGHSHVYWYRQLPEEGLKFMVYLQKENIIDESGMPKERFSAEFPKEGPSILRIQQVVRGDSAAYFCASSPVDSLGFFGPGTRLTVL.

This clone has just one count. The chain recombines TRBV28 with TRBJ2-5, with D maybe TRBD1 (6 bases). The germline gives CDR1 MDHEN, CDR2 SYDVKM. The CDR3 is 15 amino acids. V lost 6 bases, J lost 3 bases, and 17 bases lay in between. The CDR3 DNA sequence: TGTGCCAGCAGGGGAGTGGGGGCCGGGGAAGAGACCCAGTACTTC. Amino acids: CASRGVGAGEETQYF.

The table lists this clone with a few counts. The rearrangement joins TRBV19 to TRBJ1-1, with D perhaps matching TRBD1 (6 bases). The germline V gene encodes CDR1 LNHDA and CDR2 SQIVND (reference sequence). CDR3 length: 15 amino acids. The V gene lost 7 bases and the J gene lost 5 bases, with 20 bases spanning the gap. The CDR3: CASTLLTGSKTEAFF. The CDR3 DNA sequence: TGTGCCAGTACCCTCCTTACAGGGAGTAAGACTGAAGCTTTCTTT.

This clone appeared once. V gene TRBV4-1 combines with J gene TRBJ1-2; possible D gene TRBD1, 6 bases. Deletions cut 2 bases from V and 5 bases from J, with 12 bases between. CDR1 and CDR2 (germline): MGHRA, YSYEKL. This CDR3 is 14 amino acids long. The CDR3 reads CASSQSPGQYGYTF. CDR3 nucleotide sequence: TGCGCCAGCAGCCAATCCCCCGGACAGTATGGCTACACCTTC.

A few counts support this clone. CDR3 coding DNA: TGCGCCAGCAGCCCGAGCCCGTCGGGGGTTGGCGGGGAGCTGTTTTTT. Translated: CASSPSPSGVGGELFF. V gene TRBV5-1 combines with J gene TRBJ2-2; weak D call: TRBD2 (6 bases). The CDR3 runs 16 residues. V was cut by 4 bases and J by 7 bases, with 20 bases left in between. Germline V gene sequence: CDR1 SGHRS, CDR2 YFSETQ.

The chain is built from TRBV13 and TRBJ2-7; perhaps TRBD2 as D (6 bases). The V and J ends lost 0 bases and 3 bases respectively, with 9 bases between them. CDR1 is PRHDT, CDR2 FYEKMQ, per germline (reference sequence). The CDR3 runs to 14 residues. The CDR3 protein is CASSLGRGGYEQYF. The DNA of the CDR3 is TGTGCCAGCAGCTTAGGGCGGGGTGGCTACGAGCAGTACTTC.

The CDR3 loop reads CASSRTSGGAYNEQFF. As DNA, the CDR3 is TGCGCCAGCAGTCGGACTAGCGGGGGGGCCTACAATGAGCAGTTCTTC. This chain uses TRBV10-2 with TRBJ2-1; TRBD2 aligns across 15 bases. CDR1 and CDR2 from the germline V gene are WSHSY and SAAADI. V trimming: 5 bases; J trimming: 2 bases; junction bases outside the gene matches: 1. This CDR3 is built from 16 residues.

V is TRBV7-8 and J is TRBJ2-7; possibly TRBD2 for D (7 bases). CDR1 and CDR2 (germline): SGHVS, FQNEAQ. V lost 5 bases and J 6 bases, leaving 23 bases between the germline ends. The CDR3 extends over 16 amino acids. The CDR3: CASSPVRGAQMGEQYV. Written as DNA, the CDR3 is TGTGCCAGCAGCCCAGTACGGGGGGCCCAGATGGGCGAGCAGTACGTC.

The genes are TRBV18 and TRBJ1-1, with no clear D. Trimming took 2 bases from V and 1 from J, leaving 11 bases between them. This CDR3 is 15 amino acids long. Germline V gene data show CDR1 as KGHSH and CDR2 as LQKENI. The CDR3 sequence is CASSPFGYPNTEAFF. CDR3 nucleotide sequence: TGTGCCAGCTCACCATTCGGTTACCCGAACACTGAAGCTTTCTTT.

This clone appeared many times. The chain joins TRBV11-3 to TRBJ2-1; 11 bases fit TRBD2. CDR1 and CDR2 (germline): SGHNT, YENEEA. Trimming took 3 bases from V and 0 from J; bases not matched to a gene: 4. The CDR3 extends over 17 amino acids. Written as DNA, the CDR3 is TGTGCCAGCAGCTTGGCTAGCGGGGGGCCCTCCTACAATGAGCAGTTCTTC. Its translation: CASSLASGGPSYNEQFF.

The V gene is TRBV12-5, the J gene TRBJ1-1; D is undetermined. Looked up from germline, CDR1 is LGHNT and CDR2 is FRNRAP. The CDR3 spans 12 residues. V was clipped by 0 bases and J by 10 bases, with 9 bases between them. The CDR3 bases are TGTGCTAGTGGTTTGGTGTATTGGGCAGCTTTCTTT. It yields the protein CASGLVYWAAFF.

The rearrangement uses TRBV2 and TRBJ2-7, with TRBD1 identical over 8 bases. V was clipped by 5 bases and J by 2 bases; unmatched bases: 5. This CDR3 contains 14 residues. Germline-derived CDR1 and CDR2 are SNHLY and FYNNEI. As DNA, the CDR3 is TGTGCCAGCAGTCTGCAGGGGGCTACCTACGAGCAGTACTTC. Its protein product is CASSLQGATYEQYF.

V is TRBV13 and J is TRBJ2-4; D unclear. Germline CDR1 PRHDT, CDR2 FYEKMQ (reference sequence). Trimming stripped 1 base from V and 0 bases from J, with 4 bases between. This CDR3 is 14 amino acids long. DNA of the CDR3: TGTGCCAGCAGCTTAGACTTAGCCAAAAACATTCAGTACTTC. Amino acid sequence: CASSLDLAKNIQYF. The variable domain in full, completed from reference TRBV13 and TRBJ2-4, reads AAGVIQSPRHLIKEKRETATLKCYPIPRHDTVYWYQQGPGQDPQFLISFYEKMQSDKGSIPDRFSAQQFSDYHSELNMSSLELGDSALYFCASSLDLAKNIQYFGAGTRLSVL.

Turning to this clone: The identical CDR3 is also encoded by other nucleotide sequences in the sample. The CDR3 sequence: CASRQGYTGELFF. The CDR3 DNA follows: TGTGCCAGCAGGCAGGGGTACACCGGGGAGCTGTTTTTT. The V and J genes are TRBV5-6 and TRBJ2-2; TRBD1 is a possible D gene (6 bases). Between the trimmed V and J ends, which lost 5 bases and 3 bases, there was a span of 8 bases. This CDR3 has 13 amino acids. Germline values: CDR1 SGHDT, CDR2 YYEEEE.

The chain combines TRBV5-1 with TRBJ2-1; D unresolved. The CDR3 loop spans 17 amino acids. CDR1 is SGHRS and CDR2 is YFSETQ in the germline V gene. Trimming cost V 4 bases and J 0 bases, with 17 bases left between them. CDR3 amino acids: CASSIATSASSYNEQFF. As DNA, the CDR3 is TGCGCCAGCAGCATAGCTACTTCCGCGAGCTCCTACAATGAGCAGTTCTTC.

The genes are TRBV30 and TRBJ1-5, with D possibly being TRBD1 (5 bases). CDR3 length equals 16 residues. With 1 base removed from V and 2 bases from J, the gap between germline ends came to 15 bases. From germline, CDR1 is GTSNPN and CDR2 SVGIG (reference sequence). The CDR3 DNA reads as TGTGCCTGGAGTGGAGGGGCGGGAGGAGGCAATCAGCCCCAGCATTTT. It codes for CAWSGGAGGGNQPQHF.

This clone was detected only once. The same CDR3 is also encoded by other DNA sequences in this sample. The chain has TRBV5-1 and TRBJ2-5, with TRBD1 identical over 12 bases. This CDR3 contains 15 residues. CDR1 and CDR2 (germline): SGHRS, YFSETQ. J lost 5 bases, V lost 0 bases, and 2 bases had no gene match. The CDR3 DNA sequence: TGCGCCAGCAGCTTGGGGGACAGGGGGCGCGAGACCCAGTACTTC. This encodes CASSLGDRGRETQYF. The variable domain in full, with the rest retrieved from reference TRBV5-1 and TRBJ2-5, is KAGVTQTPRYLIKTRGQQVTLSCSPISGHRSVSWYQQTPGQGLQFLFEYFSETQRNKGNFPGRFSGRQFSNSRSEMNVSTLELGDSALYLCASSLGDRGRETQYFGPGTRLLVL.

The chain employs TRBV4-1 and TRBJ2-3; a possible D gene is TRBD2 (6 bases). The V end was cut by 3 bases, the J end by 2 bases, with 9 bases between. This CDR3 is 14 amino acids long. CDR1 is MGHRA and CDR2 is YSYEKL in the germline V gene. This CDR3 is CASSHGGDTDTQYF. As DNA, the CDR3 is TGCGCCAGCAGCCACGGGGGAGACACAGATACGCAGTATTTT.

CDR3 sequence: CASSSRASNGYTF. The CDR3 DNA is TGTGCCAGCAGCTCCAGGGCCTCCAATGGCTACACCTTC. The gene calls are TRBV7-9 and TRBJ1-2; the D gene is possibly TRBD1 (5 bases). The CDR3 loop spans 13 amino acids. The germline V and J ends were trimmed by 4 bases and 6 bases, with 12 bases remaining between them. The germline V gene has CDR1 SEHNR and CDR2 FQNEAQ (reference sequence).

This chain uses TRBV5-6 with TRBJ1-2, with 7 bases that match TRBD1. Germline V lookup: CDR1 SGHDT, CDR2 YYEEEE. The CDR3 is made up of 17 amino acids. V lost 6 bases, J lost 1 base, and 15 bases stayed unmatched. The CDR3 DNA reads as TGTGCCAGCACCTCTGACAGGGTGGGACCAAATAACTATGGCTACACCTTC. Amino acids: CASTSDRVGPNNYGYTF.

J is TRBJ2-7 and V is TRBV5-6; tentatively, D is TRBD1 (6 bases). Looked up from germline, CDR1 is SGHDT and CDR2 is YYEEEE. V lost 5 bases and J 2 bases, leaving 14 bases between the germline ends. This CDR3 is 14 amino acids long. The CDR3, as DNA: TGTGCCAGCAGTGAAGGGGGAGAAACCTACGAGCAGTACTTC. This gives the protein CASSEGGETYEQYF.